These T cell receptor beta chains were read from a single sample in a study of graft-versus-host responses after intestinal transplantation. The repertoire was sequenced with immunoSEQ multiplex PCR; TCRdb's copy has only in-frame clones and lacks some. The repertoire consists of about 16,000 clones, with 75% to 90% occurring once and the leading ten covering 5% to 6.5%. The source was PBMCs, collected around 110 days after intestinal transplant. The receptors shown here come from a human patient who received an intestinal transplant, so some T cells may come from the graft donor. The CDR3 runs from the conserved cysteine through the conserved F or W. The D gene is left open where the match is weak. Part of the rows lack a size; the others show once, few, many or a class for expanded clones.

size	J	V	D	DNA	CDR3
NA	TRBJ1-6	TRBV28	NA	TGTGCCAGCACTTTTCAGTGGGCCGAGGGCGCTAATTCACCCCTCCACTTT	CASTFQWAEGANSPLHF
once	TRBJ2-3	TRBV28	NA	TGTGCCAGCAACCTATTCCCCCTCACGGGAACCCTCACAGATACGCAGTATTTT	CASNLFPLTGTLTDTQYF
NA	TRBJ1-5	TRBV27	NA	TGTGCCAGCAGTCCCCGGGGTTACAATCAGCCCCAGCATTTT	CASSPRGYNQPQHF
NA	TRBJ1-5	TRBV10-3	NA	TGTGCCATCAGTGAGTCCGAAGACAGCGTACAGCCCCAGCATTTT	CAISESEDSVQPQHF
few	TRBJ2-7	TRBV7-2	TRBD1	TGTGCCAGCAGCGTCGCGGGACAGGGTATCTACGAGCAGTACTTC	CASSVAGQGIYEQYF
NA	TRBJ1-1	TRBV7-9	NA	TGTGCCAGCAGCTTAAATCGGCAGCTGAACACTGAAGCTTTCTTT	CASSLNRQLNTEAFF
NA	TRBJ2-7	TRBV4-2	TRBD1	TGTGCCAGCAGCCAAGAGGGGACAGACTCCTACGAGCAGTACTTC	CASSQEGTDSYEQYF
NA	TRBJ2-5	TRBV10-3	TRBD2	TGTGCCATCAGTGGGGCGGGAGTGGGTCAAGAGACCCAGTACTTC	CAISGAGVGQETQYF
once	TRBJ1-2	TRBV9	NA	TGTGCCAGCAGTGTAACAGGGTTCTATGGCTACACCTTC	CASSVTGFYGYTF
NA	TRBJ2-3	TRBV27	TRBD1	TGTGCCAGCAGTTTGACCGGGACAGGGGGCGGCACAGATACGCAGTATTTT	CASSLTGTGGGTDTQYF
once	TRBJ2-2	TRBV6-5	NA	TGTGCCAGCAGTTACGCCCAGGGAGTGGAGCTGTTTTTT	CASSYAQGVELFF
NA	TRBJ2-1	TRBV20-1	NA	TGCAGTGCTAGAGATCTTTGGGAGCAGTTCTTC	CSARDLWEQFF
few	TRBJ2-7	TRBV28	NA	TGTGCCAGCAGGACTTCTTACGAGCAGTACTTC	CASRTSYEQYF
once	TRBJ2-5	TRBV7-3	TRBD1	TGTGCCAGCAGCTGGGGCTTGGGACAGGGGGAAGAGACCCAGTACTTC	CASSWGLGQGEETQYF
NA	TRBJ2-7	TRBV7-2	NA	TGTGCCAGCAGGGGGGACAAAAGTGGGTACGAGCAGTACTTC	CASRGDKSGYEQYF
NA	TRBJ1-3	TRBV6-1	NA	TGTGCCAGTACACTGGGACATTACTCTGGAAACACCATATATTTT	CASTLGHYSGNTIYF
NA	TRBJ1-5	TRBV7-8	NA	TGTGCCAGCAGCTTCCGTAGGGGGGGTAACAATCAGCCCCAGCATTTT	CASSFRRGGNNQPQHF
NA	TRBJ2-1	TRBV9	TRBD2	TGTGCCAGCAGCGTAGGGACTAGCGGATACAATGAGCAGTTCTTC	CASSVGTSGYNEQFF
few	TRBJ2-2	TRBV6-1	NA	TGTGCCAGCAGTGACGGAGGATACGTCGCCGGGGAGCTGTTTTTT	CASSDGGYVAGELFF
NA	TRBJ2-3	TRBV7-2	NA	TGTGCCAGCAGCTACCTCTTCTCGGGCACAGATACGCAGTATTTT	CASSYLFSGTDTQYF
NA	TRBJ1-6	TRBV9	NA	TGTGCCAGCAGCGTAGGACAGTATAATTCACCCCTCCACTTT	CASSVGQYNSPLHF
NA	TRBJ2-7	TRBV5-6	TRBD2	TGTGCCAGCAGCTCAGGGACTAACCACTACGAGCAGTACTTC	CASSSGTNHYEQYF
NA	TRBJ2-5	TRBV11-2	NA	TGTGCCAGCAGCTTAGAAAGGGTTGCGGAGACCCAGTACTTC	CASSLERVAETQYF
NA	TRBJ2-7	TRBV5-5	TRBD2	TGTGCCAGCAGCTTGGGACATGGACTAGCGGGAGCCTACGAGCAGTACTTC	CASSLGHGLAGAYEQYF
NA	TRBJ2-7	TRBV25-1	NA	TGTGCCAGCAGACCAGGTGGGGTGACAGGAACCTTGCACTTC	CASRPGGVTGTLHF
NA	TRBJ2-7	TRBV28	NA	TGTGCCAGCAGTCACCGGGACTACGAGCAGTACTTC	CASSHRDYEQYF
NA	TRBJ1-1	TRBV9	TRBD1	TGTGCCAGCAGCGTAGGGACAGGGAACACTGAAGCTTTCTTT	CASSVGTGNTEAFF
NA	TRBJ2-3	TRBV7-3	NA	TGTGCCAGCAGCTTAGGAGGGGGCCTAGATACGCAGTATTTT	CASSLGGGLDTQYF
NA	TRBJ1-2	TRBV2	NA	TGTGCCAGCAGTGTAGGGTCAGAAAACTATGGCTACACCTTC	CASSVGSENYGYTF
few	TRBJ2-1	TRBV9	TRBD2	TGTGCCAGCAGCACATACGCTAGCGGGAGGGGTGAGCAGTTCTTC	CASSTYASGRGEQFF
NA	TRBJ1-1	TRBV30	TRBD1	TGTGCCTGGAGAAGGACAGGGAAGTCTGAAGCTTTCTTT	CAWRRTGKSEAFF
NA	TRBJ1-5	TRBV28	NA	TGTGCCAGCAGCCCCTTTTACTGGGGCAGGCCCCAGACCCAGCATTTT	CASSPFYWGRPQTQHF
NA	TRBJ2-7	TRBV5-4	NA	TGTGCCAGTGGCGGCCGGAGCTCCTACGAGCAGTACTTC	CASGGRSSYEQYF
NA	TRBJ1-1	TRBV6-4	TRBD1	TGTGCCAGCAGCCCCTCCCCGGGACAGGGTAGCGCTGAAGCTTTCTTT	CASSPSPGQGSAEAFF
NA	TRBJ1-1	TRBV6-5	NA	TGTGCCAGCAGTTACTCGGTAGGTTTGGAGTGGACTGAAGCTTTCTTT	CASSYSVGLEWTEAFF
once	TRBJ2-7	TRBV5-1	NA	TGCGCCAGCAGCTTGGCCGACAGCTCCTACGAGCAGTACTTC	CASSLADSSYEQYF
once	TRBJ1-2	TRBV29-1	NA	TGCAGCGTTGAGGGGGGTGAATATGGCTACACCTTC	CSVEGGEYGYTF
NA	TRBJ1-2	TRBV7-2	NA	TGTGCCAGCAGCTTATTCGGAAATGGCTACACCTTC	CASSLFGNGYTF
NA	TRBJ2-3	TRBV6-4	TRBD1	TGTGCCAGCAGTTCCGGGACAGGGGACACAGATACGCAGTATTTT	CASSSGTGDTDTQYF
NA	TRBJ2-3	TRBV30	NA	TGTGCCTGTCAATGGCTCCCTAGTAGCACAGATACGCAGTATTTT	CACQWLPSSTDTQYF
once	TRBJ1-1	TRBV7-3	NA	TGTGCCAGCAGCCCCGGACTCTCGAACACTGAAGCTTTCTTT	CASSPGLSNTEAFF
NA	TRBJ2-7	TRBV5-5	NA	TGTGCCAGCAGCTTGTTTGCGAATCTTCAGGATAGATCCTACGAGCAGTACTTC	CASSLFANLQDRSYEQYF
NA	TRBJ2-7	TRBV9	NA	TGTGCCAGCAGCGCCGCCGAGGGCGGGTACGAGCAGTACTTC	CASSAAEGGYEQYF
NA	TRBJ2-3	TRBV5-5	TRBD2	TGTGCCAGCAGCTTGGACAGCGGGAGGAACACAGATACGCAGTATTTT	CASSLDSGRNTDTQYF
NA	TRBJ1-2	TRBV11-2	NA	TGTGCCAGCAGCTCCGAGGGACATCATACTAACTATGGCTACACCTTC	CASSSEGHHTNYGYTF
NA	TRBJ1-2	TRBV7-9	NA	TGTGCCAGCAGCTTGGACAGATTGGAGCTCTATGGCTACACCTTC	CASSLDRLELYGYTF
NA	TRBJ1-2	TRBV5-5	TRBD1	TGTGCCAGCAGCTGGGACAGGGCAATCTATGGCTACACCTTC	CASSWDRAIYGYTF
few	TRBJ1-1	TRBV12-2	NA	TGTGCAAGTCGTGACTTGGTTAGACACTTTGTCGACACTGAAGCTTTCTTT	CASRDLVRHFVDTEAFF
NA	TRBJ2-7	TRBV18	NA	TGTGCCAGCACGTTCGGGAGAGGGAGCTCCTACGAGCAGTACTTC	CASTFGRGSSYEQYF
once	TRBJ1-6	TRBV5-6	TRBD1	TGTGCCAGCAGCGCACCGACAGGGGCAGATTCACCCCTCCACTTT	CASSAPTGADSPLHF
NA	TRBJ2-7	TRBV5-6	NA	TGTGCCAGCACCGCGGGACACAACTACGAGCAGTACTTC	CASTAGHNYEQYF
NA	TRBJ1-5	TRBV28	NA	TGTGCCAGCAGTTTGCCTAGGGGATTGGGGCCCCAGCATTTT	CASSLPRGLGPQHF
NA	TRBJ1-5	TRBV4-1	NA	TGCGCCAGCAGCCAAGATGGGGCAGCTCAGCCCCAGCATTTT	CASSQDGAAQPQHF
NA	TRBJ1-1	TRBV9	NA	TGTGCCAGCAGCGGGGGGATGAACACTGAAGCTTTCTTT	CASSGGMNTEAFF
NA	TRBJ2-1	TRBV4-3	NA	TGCGCCAGCAGCCAAGATGGGGCTTCCTACAATGAGCAGTTCTTC	CASSQDGASYNEQFF
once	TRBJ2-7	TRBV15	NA	TGTGCCACCAGCAGAGTGGCGGGGTTTCCCTACGAGCAGTACTTC	CATSRVAGFPYEQYF
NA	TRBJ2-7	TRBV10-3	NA	TGTGCCATCAGTGGGTCTAGGATCCTCCCGGACGAGCAGTACTTC	CAISGSRILPDEQYF
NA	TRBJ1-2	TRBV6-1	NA	TGTGCCAGCAGTTACGGGTTTGGCTACACCTTC	CASSYGFGYTF
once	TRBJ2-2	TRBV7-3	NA	TGTGCCAGCAGCCCGAACCTGGAAGAGCTGTTTTTT	CASSPNLEELFF